The present T cell receptor beta chain was sequenced within a study of early T cells in non-severe SARS-CoV-2 infection. For the study at large: Sequencing of bulk RNA from unsorted whole blood was done, without chain pairing.

Separate cDNA molecules each had unique molecular identifiers attached to them. Using its own MiXCR run on the 5' RACE reads, TCRdb lists one record per CDR3 protein. The table has about 110,000 distinct CDR3 sequences, roughly 12% seen once; the top ten hold 3% to 4.5%. The CDR3 totals 14 residues. V dropped 5 bases and J dropped 1 base, with 11 bases sitting between them. CDR1 is SGHDT and CDR2 is YYEEEE in the germline V gene. Study observations and caveats: CD4 and private specificities were missed by VDJdb matching, which favored anti-spike CD8 responses.

In the case of this clonotype: The target antigen is unknown.

The chain carries TRBV5-6 and TRBJ2-3; D not certain. Sequences were derived from whole blood, sampled at baseline. The TCR sequence derives from an adult who was a healthcare worker with PCR-confirmed SARS-CoV-2 infection or an uninfected control (not recorded which). The CDR3 loop is CASSYPDGTDTQYF. The CDR3 nucleotides read TGTGCCAGCAGTTATCCGGACGGCACAGATACGCAGTATTTT.